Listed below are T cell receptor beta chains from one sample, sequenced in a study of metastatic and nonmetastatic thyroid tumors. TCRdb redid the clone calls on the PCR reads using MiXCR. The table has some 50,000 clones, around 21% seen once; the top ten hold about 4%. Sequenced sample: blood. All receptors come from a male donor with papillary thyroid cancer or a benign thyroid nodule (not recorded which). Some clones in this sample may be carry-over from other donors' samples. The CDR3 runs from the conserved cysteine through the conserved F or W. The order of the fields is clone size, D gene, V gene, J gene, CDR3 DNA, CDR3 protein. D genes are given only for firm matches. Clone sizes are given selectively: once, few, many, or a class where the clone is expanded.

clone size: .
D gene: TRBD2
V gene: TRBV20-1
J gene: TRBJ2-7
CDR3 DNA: TGCAGTGCTAGAGAATCCGGACTAGCGGGAGCTGATTACTACGAGCAGTACTTC
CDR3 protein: CSARESGLAGADYYEQYF

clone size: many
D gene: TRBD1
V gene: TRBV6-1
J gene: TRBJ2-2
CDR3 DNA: TGTGCCAGCAGTGAAGCGGCAGGGGGTGGCACCGGGGAGCTGTTTTTT
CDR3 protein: CASSEAAGGGTGELFF

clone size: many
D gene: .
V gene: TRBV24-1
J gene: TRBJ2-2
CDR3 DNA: TGTGCCACCAGAGAGGGGGTTTACGGGGAGCTGTTTTTT
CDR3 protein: CATREGVYGELFF

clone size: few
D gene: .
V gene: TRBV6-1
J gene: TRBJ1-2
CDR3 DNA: TGTGCCATCAGTGTTGTGGGACATGGTTATGGCTACACCTTC
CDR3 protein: CAISVVGHGYGYTF

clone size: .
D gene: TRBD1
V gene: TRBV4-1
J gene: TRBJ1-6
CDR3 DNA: TGCGCCAGCAGCCAAGAATCGTCAGGGGGCTCACCCCTCCACTTT
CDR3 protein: CASSQESSGGSPLHF

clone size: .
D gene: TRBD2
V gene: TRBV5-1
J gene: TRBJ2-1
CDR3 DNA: TGCGCCAGCAGCAGCGGACTAGCGTCGTACAATGAGCAGTTCTTC
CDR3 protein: CASSSGLASYNEQFF

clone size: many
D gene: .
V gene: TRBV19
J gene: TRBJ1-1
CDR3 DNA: TGTGCCAGTAGTATAGGGGAGAACACTGAAGCTTTCTTT
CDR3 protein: CASSIGENTEAFF

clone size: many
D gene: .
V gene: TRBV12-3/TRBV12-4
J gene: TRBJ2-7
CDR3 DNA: TGTGCCAGCAGCAAGGGTGGACAGTACTACGAGCAGTACTTC
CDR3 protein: CASSKGGQYYEQYF

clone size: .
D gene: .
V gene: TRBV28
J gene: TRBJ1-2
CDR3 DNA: TGTGCCAGCAACCGCGGGCCGGGGGCGCGGTATGGCTACACCTTC
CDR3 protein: CASNRGPGARYGYTF

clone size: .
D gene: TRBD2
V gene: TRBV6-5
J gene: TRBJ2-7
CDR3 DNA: TGTGCCAGCAGTGGACTAACTAGCGAGGACTACGAGCAGTACTTC
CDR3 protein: CASSGLTSEDYEQYF

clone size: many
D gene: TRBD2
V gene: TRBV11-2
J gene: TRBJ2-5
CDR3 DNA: TGTGCCAGCAGCTTCGCTGGGACTAGCGGGCGGGAGACCCAGTACTTC
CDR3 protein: CASSFAGTSGRETQYF

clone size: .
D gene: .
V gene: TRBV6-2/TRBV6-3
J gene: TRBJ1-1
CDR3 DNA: TGTGCCAGCAGAGCCACCGGACGGCGTGAAGCTTTCTTT
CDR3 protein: CASRATGRREAFF

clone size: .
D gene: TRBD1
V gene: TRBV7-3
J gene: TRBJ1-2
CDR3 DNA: TGTGCCAGCAGTCCAGTGGGACAGAACTATGGCTACACCTTC
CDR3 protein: CASSPVGQNYGYTF

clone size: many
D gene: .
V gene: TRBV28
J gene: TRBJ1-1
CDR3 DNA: TGTGCCAGCAGCCGACAGGTTAACACTGAAGCTTTCTTT
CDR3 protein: CASSRQVNTEAFF

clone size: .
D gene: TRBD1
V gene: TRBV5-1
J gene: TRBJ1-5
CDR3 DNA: TGCGCCAGCAGCCCAACGGGACAGCACAATCAGCCCCAGCATTTT
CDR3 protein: CASSPTGQHNQPQHF

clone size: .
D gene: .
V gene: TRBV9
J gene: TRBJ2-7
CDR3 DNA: TGTGCCAGCAGCGTAGGCGACGTGGGGGCCTACGAGCAGTACTTC
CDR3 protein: CASSVGDVGAYEQYF

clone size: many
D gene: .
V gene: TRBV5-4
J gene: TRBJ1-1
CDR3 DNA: TGTGCCAGCAGCCCGGGCCCCCAGGCAATGGACACTGAAGCTTTCTTT
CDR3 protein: CASSPGPQAMDTEAFF

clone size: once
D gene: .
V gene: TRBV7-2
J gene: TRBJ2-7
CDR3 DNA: TGTGCCAGCAGCGCAGGGTGGTGGCTCGACGAGCAGTACTTC
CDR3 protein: CASSAGWWLDEQYF

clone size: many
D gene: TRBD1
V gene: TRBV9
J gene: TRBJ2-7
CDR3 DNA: TGTGCCAGCAGCCCCGGGACAGGGCTCTACGAGCAGTACTTC
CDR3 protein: CASSPGTGLYEQYF

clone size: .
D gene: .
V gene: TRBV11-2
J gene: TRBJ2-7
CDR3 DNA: TGTGCCAGCAGCGCACCGGGGCTCGAGGTGGACGAGCAGTACTTC
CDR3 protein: CASSAPGLEVDEQYF

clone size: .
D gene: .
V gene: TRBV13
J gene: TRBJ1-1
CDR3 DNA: TGTGCCAGCAGCTCGGACAAGAACACTGAAGCTTTCTTT
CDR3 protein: CASSSDKNTEAFF

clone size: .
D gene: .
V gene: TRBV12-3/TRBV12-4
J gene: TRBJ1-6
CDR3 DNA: TGTGCCAGCAGTTTTTCTGGGGCAAATTCACCCCTCCACTTT
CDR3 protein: CASSFSGANSPLHF

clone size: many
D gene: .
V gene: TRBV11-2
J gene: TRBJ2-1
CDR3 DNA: TGTGCCAGCAGCCGTACTTCTCCTGAGCAGTTCTTC
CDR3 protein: CASSRTSPEQFF

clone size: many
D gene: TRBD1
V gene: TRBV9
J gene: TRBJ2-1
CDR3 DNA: TGTGCCAGCAGCGTCGAAGGGACAGGGCCTGATGAGCAGTTCTTC
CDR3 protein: CASSVEGTGPDEQFF

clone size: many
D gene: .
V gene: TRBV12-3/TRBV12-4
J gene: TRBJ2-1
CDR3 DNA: TGTGCCAGCAGTCCAGGGACCACTACTCAGGAGCAGTTCTTC
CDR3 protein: CASSPGTTTQEQFF

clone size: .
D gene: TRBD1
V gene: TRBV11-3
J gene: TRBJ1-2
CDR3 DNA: TGTGCCAGCAGCGGGGACAGGGGGCTAAATGGCTACACCTTC
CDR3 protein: CASSGDRGLNGYTF

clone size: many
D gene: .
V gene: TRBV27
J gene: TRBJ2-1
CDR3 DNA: TGTGCCAGCAGTTTATCAATGGGGAGAGGCAATGAGCAGTTCTTC
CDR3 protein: CASSLSMGRGNEQFF

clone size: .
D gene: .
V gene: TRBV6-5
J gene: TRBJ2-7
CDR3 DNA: TGTGCCAGCAGTTACACAACAGGGTTTGGGGTCGAGCAGTACTTC
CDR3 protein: CASSYTTGFGVEQYF

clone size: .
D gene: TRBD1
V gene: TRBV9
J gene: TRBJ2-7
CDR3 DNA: TGTGCCAGCTCCTTGGGACAGGGGGCGGACCGGAAGTACTTC
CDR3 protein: CASSLGQGADRKYF

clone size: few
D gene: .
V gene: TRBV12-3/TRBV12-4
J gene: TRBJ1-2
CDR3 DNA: TGTGCCAGCAGTTTAGCGATTCTGACGAACTATGGCTACACCTTC
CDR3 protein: CASSLAILTNYGYTF

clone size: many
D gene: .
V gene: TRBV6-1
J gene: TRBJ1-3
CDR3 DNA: TGTGCCAGCAAGCGGGCGCCCGACAGAAGCTCTGGAAACACCATATATTTT
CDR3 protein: CASKRAPDRSSGNTIYF

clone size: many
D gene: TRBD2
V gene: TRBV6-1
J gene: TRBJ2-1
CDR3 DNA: TGTGCCAGCAGAGCCTCGGCACTAGCGGACAATGAGCAGTTCTTC
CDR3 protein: CASRASALADNEQFF

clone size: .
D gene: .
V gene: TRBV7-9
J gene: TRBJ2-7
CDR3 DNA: TGTGCCAGCAGCTTAGGAGGGGCAGCCTACGAGCAGTACTTC
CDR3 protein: CASSLGGAAYEQYF

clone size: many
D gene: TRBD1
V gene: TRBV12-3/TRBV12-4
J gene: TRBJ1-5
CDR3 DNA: TGTGCCAGCAGTTCCCGGACAGGGTTGGGTGGGCCCCAGCATTTT
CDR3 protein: CASSSRTGLGGPQHF

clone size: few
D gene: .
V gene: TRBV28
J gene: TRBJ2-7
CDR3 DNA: TGTGCCAGCAGTTTATCGGGATACGAGCAGTACTTC
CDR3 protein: CASSLSGYEQYF

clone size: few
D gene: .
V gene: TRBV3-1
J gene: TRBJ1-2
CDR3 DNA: TGTGCCAGCAGCCAAGTTCCCGACTATGGCTACACCTTC
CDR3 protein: CASSQVPDYGYTF

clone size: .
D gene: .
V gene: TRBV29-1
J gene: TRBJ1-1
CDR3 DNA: TGCAGCGTCGGTCGGGGGGACACTGAAGCTTTCTTT
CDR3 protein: CSVGRGDTEAFF

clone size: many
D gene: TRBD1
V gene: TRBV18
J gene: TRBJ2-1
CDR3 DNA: TGTGCCAGCTCACCAACCGGGACAGGATACAATGAGCAGTTCTTC
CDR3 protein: CASSPTGTGYNEQFF